What follows is one T cell receptor (beta chain) and its context. An end of the junction differs from the germline gene, which may be a read error. The data are from a study of low-dose radiotherapy and immunotherapy resistance in tumors. Study as a whole: The study administered intravenous cyclophosphamide at 200 mg/m2 every two weeks, one day ahead of radiation and immunotherapy. Daily intake of oral aspirin 300 mg by patients lasted four cycles and began on cycle 1 day 1.

Gene-specific TRAV and TRBV primers were used for first-strand cDNA, covering alpha and beta chains. With a V-primer adapter and a constant-region primer, TCRs were amplified for 20 to 25 PCR cycles. TCRdb reprocessed the reads with MiXCR, giving one entry per CDR3 protein. The sample includes just over 14,000 distinct CDR3 sequences, roughly 48% seen only once; the top ten take about 4%. This CDR3 is built from 14 residues. CDR1 and CDR2 (germline): MNHNS, SASEGT. Enrollment required an advanced solid tumor negative for tumor-infiltrating lymphocytes. This receptor was identified in a human donor with advanced metastatic prostate, ovarian, gallbladder or colorectal cancer (not recorded which). This table probably holds off-target reads from a library built for another chain. The V gene is TRBV6-1, the J gene TRBJ2-1; D might be TRBD2 (6 bases). In DNA form, the CDR3 reads TGTGCCATCAGTGAGCAAACTAGCCAAGATGAGCAGTTCTTC. Amino acid sequence: CAISEQTSQDEQFF.